This TCR beta chain came from a study of control samples from healthy donors and cancer patients. This clone was seen a handful of times. Germline assignment: CDR1 SGHAT and CDR2 FQNNGV. The CDR3 loop spans 17 amino acids. V lost 2 bases, J lost 6 bases, and 16 bases stayed unmatched. Some clones are missing from TCRdb's copy, which holds only in-frame ones; the method was immunoSEQ multiplex PCR. The sample holds some 98,000 clones; about 88% are singletons and the top ten take under 40%. The gene calls are TRBV11-2 and TRBJ2-7; the match to TRBD2 covers 7 bases. Sequencing used PBMCs. This TCR was sampled from a man in his 70s with lung cancer. CDR3 sequence: CASSLRVLRGVAVEQYF. The DNA of the CDR3 is TGTGCCAGCAGCTTACGGGTATTACGGGGGGTGGCTGTCGAGCAGTACTTC.